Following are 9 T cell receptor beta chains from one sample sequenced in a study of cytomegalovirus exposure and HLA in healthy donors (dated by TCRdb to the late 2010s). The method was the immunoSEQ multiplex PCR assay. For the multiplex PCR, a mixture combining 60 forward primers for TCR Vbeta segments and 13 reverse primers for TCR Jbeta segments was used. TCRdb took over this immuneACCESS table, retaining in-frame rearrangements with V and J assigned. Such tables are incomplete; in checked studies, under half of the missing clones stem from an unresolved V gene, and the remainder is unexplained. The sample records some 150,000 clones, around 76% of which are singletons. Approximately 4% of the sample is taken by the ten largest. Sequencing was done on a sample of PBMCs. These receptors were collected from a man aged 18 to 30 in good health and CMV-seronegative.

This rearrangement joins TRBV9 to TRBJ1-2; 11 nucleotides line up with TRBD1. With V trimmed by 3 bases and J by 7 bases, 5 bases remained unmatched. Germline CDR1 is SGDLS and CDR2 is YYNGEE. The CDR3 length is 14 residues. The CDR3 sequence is CASSADRGLGGYTF. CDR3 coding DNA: TGTGCCAGCAGCGCGGACAGGGGGCTAGGTGGCTACACCTTC.

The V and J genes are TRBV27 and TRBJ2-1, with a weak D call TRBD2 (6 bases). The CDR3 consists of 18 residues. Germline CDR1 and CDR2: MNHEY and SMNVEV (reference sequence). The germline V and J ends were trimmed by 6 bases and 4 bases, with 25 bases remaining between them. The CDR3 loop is CASSTRARNAGKYNEQFF. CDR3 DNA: TGTGCCAGCAGCACCAGGGCTAGAAACGCGGGGAAGTACAATGAGCAGTTCTTC.

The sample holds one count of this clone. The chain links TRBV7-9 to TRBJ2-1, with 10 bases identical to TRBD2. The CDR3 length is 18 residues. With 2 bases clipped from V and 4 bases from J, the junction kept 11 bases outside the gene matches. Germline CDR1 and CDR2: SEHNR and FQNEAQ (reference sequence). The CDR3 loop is CASSLRSLAGGGYNEQFF. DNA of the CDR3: TGTGCCAGCAGCTTACGTTCGTTAGCGGGGGGCGGGTACAATGAGCAGTTCTTC.

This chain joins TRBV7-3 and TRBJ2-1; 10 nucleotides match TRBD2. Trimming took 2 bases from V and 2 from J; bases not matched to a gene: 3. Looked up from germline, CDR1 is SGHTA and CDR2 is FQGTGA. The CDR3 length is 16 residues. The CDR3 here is CASSLLAGEPYNEQFF. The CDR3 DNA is TGTGCCAGCAGCTTACTAGCGGGAGAACCCTACAATGAGCAGTTCTTC.

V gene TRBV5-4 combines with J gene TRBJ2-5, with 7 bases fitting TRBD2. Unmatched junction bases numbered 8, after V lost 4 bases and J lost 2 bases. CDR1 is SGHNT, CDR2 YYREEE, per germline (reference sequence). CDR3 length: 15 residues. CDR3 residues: CASSGSGTTQETQYF. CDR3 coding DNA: TGTGCCAGCAGCGGCTCCGGGACTACTCAAGAGACCCAGTACTTC.

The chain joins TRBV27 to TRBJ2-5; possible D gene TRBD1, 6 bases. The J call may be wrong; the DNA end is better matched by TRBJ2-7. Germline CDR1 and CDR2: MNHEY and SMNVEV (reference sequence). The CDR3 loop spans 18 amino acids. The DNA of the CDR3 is TGTGCCAGCAGTTTATCCCAGGGGAGAGCGGAAGCTTCGGCCGAGCAGTACTTC. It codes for CASSLSQGRAEASAEQYF.

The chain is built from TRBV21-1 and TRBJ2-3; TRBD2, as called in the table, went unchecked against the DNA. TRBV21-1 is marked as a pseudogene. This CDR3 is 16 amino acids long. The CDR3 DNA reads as TGTGCCAGGCCCTTAGCGGGGGGGCCTAGCACAGATACGCAGTATTTT. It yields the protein CARPLAGGPSTDTQYF.

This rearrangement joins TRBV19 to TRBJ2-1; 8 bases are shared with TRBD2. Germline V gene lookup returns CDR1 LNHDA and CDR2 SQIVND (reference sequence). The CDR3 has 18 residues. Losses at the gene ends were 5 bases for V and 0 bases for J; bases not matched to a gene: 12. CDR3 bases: TGTGCCAGTAGTTATTACGCTAGCGGGCCCATCTCCTACAATGAGCAGTTCTTC. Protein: CASSYYASGPISYNEQFF.

The CDR3 DNA is TGTGCCAGCAGTGAAGTAGGGGGGGCCCGCGAGCAGTACTTC. Translation: CASSEVGGAREQYF. The chain employs TRBV6-5 and TRBJ2-7; D is possibly TRBD2 (7 bases). This CDR3 has 14 residues. Germline CDR1 and CDR2: MNHEY and SVGAGI. Trimming took off 5 bases at V and 6 bases at J, with 17 bases between the two ends.